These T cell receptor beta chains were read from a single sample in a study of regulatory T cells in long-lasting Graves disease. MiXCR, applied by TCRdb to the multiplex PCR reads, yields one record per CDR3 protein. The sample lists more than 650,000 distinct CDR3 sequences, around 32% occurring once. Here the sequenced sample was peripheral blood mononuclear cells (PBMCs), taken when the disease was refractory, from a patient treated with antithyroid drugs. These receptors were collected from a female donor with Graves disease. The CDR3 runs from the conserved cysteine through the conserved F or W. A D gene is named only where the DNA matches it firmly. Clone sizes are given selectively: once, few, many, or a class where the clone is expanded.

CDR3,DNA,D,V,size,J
CASRRSGGRPSYGYTF,TGTGCCAGCAGACGCTCGGGGGGCCGCCCAAGCTATGGCTACACCTTC,NA,TRBV28,many,TRBJ1-2
CASTRTRDEAGYTF,TGTGCCAGCACCCGAACCAGGGACGAAGCTGGCTACACCTTC,NA,TRBV7-9,once,TRBJ1-2
CASSLGVRQARTEAFF,TGTGCCAGCAGCCTAGGGGTCCGACAAGCTCGGACTGAAGCTTTCTTT,NA,TRBV11-2,many,TRBJ1-1
CASRPPEYSNQPQHF,TGTGCCAGCAGACCCCCAGAGTATAGCAATCAGCCCCAGCATTTT,NA,TRBV28,many,TRBJ1-5
CAWSVRVLPRGYTF,TGTGCCTGGAGTGTACGCGTCCTACCTCGAGGCTACACCTTC,NA,TRBV30,once,TRBJ1-2
CSVDREGNYGYTF,TGCAGCGTTGACAGGGAGGGGAACTATGGCTACACCTTC,NA,TRBV29-1,few,TRBJ1-2
CASSLTGKSANEQFF,TGCGCCAGCAGCTTGACAGGGAAGTCCGCCAATGAGCAGTTCTTC,TRBD1,TRBV9,NA,TRBJ2-1
CASSVDLYSNQPQHF,TGTGCCAGCAGTGTTGATCTATATAGCAATCAGCCCCAGCATTTT,NA,TRBV6-1,NA,TRBJ1-5
CASSHREKGNTEAFF,TGTGCCAGCAGCCACAGGGAAAAGGGGAACACTGAAGCTTTCTTT,NA,TRBV3-1,NA,TRBJ1-1
CASSLKAGADSPLHF,TGTGCCAGCAGCTTAAAGGCAGGGGCGGATTCACCCCTCCACTTT,NA,TRBV7-9,NA,TRBJ1-6
CASRVENMNTEAFF,TGTGCCAGCAGGGTCGAAAATATGAACACTGAAGCTTTCTTT,NA,TRBV6-4,few,TRBJ1-1
CASSFTSGAHHEKLFF,TGTGCCAGCAGCTTTACGTCCGGGGCCCATCATGAAAAACTGTTTTTT,NA,TRBV11-2,NA,TRBJ1-4
CASSISGTGAYEQYF,TGTGCCAGCAGCATCTCCGGGACAGGGGCCTACGAGCAGTACTTC,TRBD1,TRBV6-4,NA,TRBJ2-7
CSAPGLAGWEQFF,TGCAGTGCTCCGGGACTAGCGGGATGGGAGCAGTTCTTC,TRBD2,TRBV20-1,NA,TRBJ2-1
CASRGLETQYF,TGTGCCAGCAGAGGTTTGGAGACCCAGTACTTC,NA,TRBV11-2,many,TRBJ2-5
CASSVTSYSNQPQHF,TGTGCCAGCAGTGTAACATCCTATAGCAATCAGCCCCAGCATTTT,NA,TRBV12-3/TRBV12-4,NA,TRBJ1-5
CASSLRGRGGYGYTF,TGTGCCAGCAGCCTCCGGGGCAGGGGAGGATATGGCTACACCTTC,NA,TRBV13,NA,TRBJ1-2
CASSPGLAGASRVDTQYF,TGTGCCAGCAGCCCGGGACTAGCGGGAGCCTCCCGGGTAGATACGCAGTATTTT,TRBD2,TRBV27,NA,TRBJ2-3
CASSRTATYNEQFF,TGTGCCAGCAGTAGGACAGCCACCTACAATGAGCAGTTCTTC,NA,TRBV6-2/TRBV6-3,once,TRBJ2-1